Presented here are 7 T cell receptor beta chains from one specimen sequenced in a study of T-cell reconstitution after alpha-beta-depleted transplantation in children. Using unique molecular identifiers, the investigators prepared the TCRbeta library. Each CDR3 protein gets one entry after TCRdb re-called the PCR reads with MiXCR. The table records roughly 240,000 distinct CDR3 sequences, just under 8.5% of them present only once. Sequencing used PBMCs, mostly from graft donor cells, obtained 180 days after TCRalphabeta/CD19-depleted stem cell transplant. The receptors were sampled from a male patient between 5 and 17 years old who had a stem cell transplant for acute lymphoblastic leukemia, so the T cells may come from the graft donor.

This clonotype was found many times. This sequence joins TRBV5-1 and TRBJ2-7; D is unclear. V was shortened by 0 bases and J by 0 bases, with 13 bases between the two germline ends. The CDR3 spans 16 residues. The germline V gene has CDR1 SGHRS and CDR2 YFSETQ. The CDR3: CASSLEVVSASYEQYF. As DNA, the CDR3 is TGCGCCAGCAGCTTGGAGGTGGTTTCGGCCTCCTACGAGCAGTACTTC.

This clonotype was observed at least ten times. J is TRBJ2-2 and V is TRBV13; no clear D gene. The ends were cut back, 0 bases at V and 3 bases at J, with 11 bases in the middle. The CDR3 has 16 residues. Germline assignment: CDR1 PRHDT and CDR2 FYEKMQ (reference sequence). The CDR3 loop is CASSLGRNRYTGELFF. The DNA of the CDR3 is TGTGCCAGCAGCTTAGGCAGGAATCGATACACCGGGGAGCTGTTTTTT.

This clonotype turned up a few times. The chain carries TRBV19 and TRBJ1-4, with unresolved D. This CDR3 region has 14 residues. The V gene's germline CDR1 is LNHDA and CDR2 SQIVND (reference sequence). Trimming removed 0 bases at V and 7 bases at J, with 9 bases between. CDR3 loop: CASSIEVRSEKLFF. The CDR3 DNA follows: TGTGCCAGTAGTATAGAGGTGCGCAGTGAAAAACTGTTTTTT.

This clonotype was picked up many times. This chain connects TRBV25-1 to TRBJ1-5, with unresolved D. Germline-derived CDR1 and CDR2 are MGHDK and SYGVNS. Trimming shortened V by 5 bases and J by 6 bases, and 11 bases separated the two germline ends. The CDR3 consists of 13 residues. Written as DNA, the CDR3 is TGTGCCAGCAGTAGTGCGTGGGGTCAGCCCCAGCATTTT. Its translation: CASSSAWGQPQHF.

In its sample, this clonotype was seen many times. The chain joins TRBV20-1 to TRBJ1-5; no definite D call. CDR1 and CDR2 (germline): DFQATT, SNEGSKA (reference sequence). With 6 bases removed from V and 0 bases from J, the gap between germline ends came to 9 bases. The CDR3 extends over 13 amino acids. This chain's CDR3 is CSAIDGSNQPQHF. CDR3 nucleotides: TGCAGTGCCATAGACGGTAGCAATCAGCCCCAGCATTTT.

This clonotype was recorded many times. This rearrangement joins TRBV27 to TRBJ2-7, with 7 bases matching TRBD2. The CDR3 is made up of 13 amino acids. The J segment lost 4 bases and the V segment lost 7 bases, leaving 7 bases of the junction unmatched. CDR1 is MNHEY, CDR2 SMNVEV, per germline (reference sequence). The CDR3 DNA follows: TGTGCCAGCATGGCGGGAGCTACATACGAGCAGTACTTC. Its translation is CASMAGATYEQYF.

Ten or more counts support this clonotype. The gene calls are TRBV5-1 and TRBJ2-3, with TRBD1 as a possible D gene (5 bases). Germline V gene sequence: CDR1 SGHRS, CDR2 YFSETQ. V lost 4 bases and J lost 6, with 12 bases in between. The CDR3 consists of 13 residues. The CDR3 sequence: CASSPLYRDTQYF. The CDR3 region has the DNA TGCGCCAGCAGCCCTCTCTACAGGGATACGCAGTATTTT. The whole variable domain, filled in from reference TRBV5-1 and TRBJ2-3, reads KAGVTQTPRYLIKTRGQQVTLSCSPISGHRSVSWYQQTPGQGLQFLFEYFSETQRNKGNFPGRFSGRQFSNSRSEMNVSTLELGDSALYLCASSPLYRDTQYFGPGTRLTVL.